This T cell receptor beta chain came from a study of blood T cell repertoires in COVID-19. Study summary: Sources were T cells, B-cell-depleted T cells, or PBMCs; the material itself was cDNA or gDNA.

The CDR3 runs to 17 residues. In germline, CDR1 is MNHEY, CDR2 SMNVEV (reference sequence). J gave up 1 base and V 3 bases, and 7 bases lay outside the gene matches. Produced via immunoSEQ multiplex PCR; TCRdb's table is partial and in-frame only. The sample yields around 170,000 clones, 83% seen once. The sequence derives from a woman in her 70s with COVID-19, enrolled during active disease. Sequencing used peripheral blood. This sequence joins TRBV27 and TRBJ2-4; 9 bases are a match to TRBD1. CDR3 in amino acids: CASSFMGDRAAKNIQYF. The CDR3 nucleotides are TGTGCCAGCAGTTTTATGGGGGACAGGGCGGCCAAAAACATTCAGTACTTC.